This is a list of T cell receptor beta chains from one sample in a study of T cells in Graves' hyperthyroidism and ophthalmopathy. TCRdb re-analysed the multiplex PCR reads in MiXCR, keeping a single row per CDR3 protein. There are roughly 280,000 distinct CDR3 sequences in the sample; around 15% occur only once, and about 51% lies in the top ten. Sample: blood. Receptors originate from a woman aged 55-75 years with Graves' ophthalmopathy. CDR3s include the opening cysteine and the closing phenylalanine or tryptophan. The D gene is left open where the match is weak. Clone size is not always given. Where it is, it says once, few, many or a class for expanded clones.

j_gene | v_gene | d_gene | abundance | CDR3aa | CDR3nt
TRBJ2-1 | TRBV3-1 | NA | few | CASSQEQDNYNEQFF | TGTGCCAGCAGCCAGGAACAGGACAACTACAATGAGCAGTTCTTC
TRBJ2-6 | TRBV7-2 | TRBD1 | many | CASSRTGSTSGANVLTF | TGTGCCAGCAGCCGGACAGGTAGTACCTCTGGGGCCAACGTCCTGACTTTC
TRBJ1-1 | TRBV7-2 | TRBD1 | many | CASSFRRQTGGRAEAFF | TGTGCCAGCAGCTTTAGGAGACAAACAGGGGGCCGGGCTGAAGCTTTCTTT
TRBJ1-4 | TRBV11-2 | NA | many | CASSLNRQATEKLFF | TGTGCCAGCAGCTTAAACCGGCAAGCCACGGAAAAACTGTTTTTT
TRBJ2-7 | TRBV15 | NA | NA | CATSMGGSYEQYF | TGTGCCACCAGCATGGGGGGATCCTACGAGCAGTACTTC
TRBJ2-6 | TRBV6-1 | NA | few | CATLGVGGAGANVLTF | TGTGCCACCCTGGGGGTCGGAGGGGCTGGGGCCAACGTCCTGACTTTC
TRBJ2-7 | TRBV4-2 | NA | many | CASSQQRPRNFEQYF | TGTGCCAGCAGCCAACAAAGGCCCCGGAATTTCGAGCAGTACTTC
TRBJ1-1 | TRBV27 | NA | many | CASTLRTSWGGLNTEAFF | TGTGCCAGCACCCTACGTACCTCCTGGGGGGGACTGAACACTGAAGCTTTCTTT
TRBJ1-2 | TRBV4-3 | NA | many | CASSRGGYGYTF | TGCGCCAGCAGCCGAGGTGGCTATGGCTACACCTTC
TRBJ1-5 | TRBV2 | NA | many | CASSPPSNQPQHF | TGTGCCAGCAGTCCCCCCAGCAATCAGCCCCAGCATTTT